Only one count was recorded for the clone carrying this T cell receptor (beta chain). Its specificity is unknown. V lost 0 bases to trimming and J lost 6 bases, with 19 bases between them. The CDR3 extends over 17 amino acids. Germline CDR1 and CDR2: SGHRS and YFSETQ. This specimen belongs to a study of radiation and T cells in renal cell carcinoma. Whole-study findings and limits: From baseline, blood top tumor clonotypes peaked at 2 weeks post-radiation.

Noted time point: blood 4 weeks post-SBRT, at nephrectomy. The treatment is: 15 Gy SBRT to primary tumor, nephrectomy 4 weeks later. Nephrectomy followed 15 Gy stereotactic body radiation by 4 weeks. After SBRT, blood was collected at 2 and 4 weeks, plus baseline. The tumor was a clear cell renal cell carcinoma. Using immunoSEQ multiplex PCR, the repertoire was profiled, and TCRdb retains in-frame clones only, with some absent. Seen here are around 170,000 clones, 88% observed once, and the top ten hold around 11%. The TCR sequence derives from a woman aged 45-59 years with renal cell carcinoma. The sequenced sample was blood, obtained from a patient whose treatment included radiotherapy and nephrectomy. This chain joins TRBV5-1 and TRBJ2-1; D tentatively fits TRBD1 or TRBD2 (6 bases each). In DNA, the CDR3 is TGCGCCAGCAGCTTGGTGGGGGGCCAGGCCACCCTCAATGAGCAGTTCTTC. Translated, it gives CASSLVGGQATLNEQFF.